The text below deals with one T cell receptor beta chain. This clonotype was seen a few times. Its specific antigen is unknown. Qualities for individual bases were not recorded, and no much larger clone is one base off. This sample stems from a study of response to subunit inactivated influenza vaccine (dated by TCRdb to 2016 to 2019). Background on the whole study: The study used deep quantitative T cell receptor repertoire profiling to track responses to a trivalent subunit inactivated influenza vaccine. The paper's findings and limits, for the study overall: The authors suggested that each seasonal influenza vaccination may recruit only a limited number of new T cells.

The protocol used for the library was RT-PCR. This sample was sequenced with an Illumina HiSeq 2500. The public reads were quality trimmed at Q25 with fastp and then assembled into clones with MiXCR by TCRdb, keeping productive beta chains. Each entry is one CDR3 protein sequence, shown with its most common DNA and genes. This sample comprises around 650,000 distinct CDR3 sequences, around a sixth of them detected only once. The top ten hold 11% of the sample. The CDR3 spans 15 residues, from the cysteine through the phenylalanine. The entry retains the CDR3 DNA only, 45 bases that are in frame from base 1. The germline V gene provides CDR1 WSHSY and CDR2 SAAADI. V lost 4 bases and J lost 1 base; the stretch between them is 10 bases long.

The material was PBMCs from blood, obtained roughly 12 days after vaccination. Rearrangement joined TRBV10-2 to TRBJ2-2; TRBD2 is a possible D gene, resting on 6 matching bases. The clonotype comes from a man aged 50-59 years who received an inactivated influenza vaccine. Donor details come from another sample of the same person, matched by shared clones. The DNA sequence follows: TGCGCCAGCAGTGGCGGGGACCAGAACACCGGGGAGCTGTTTTTT. The resulting protein is CASSGGDQNTGELFF.